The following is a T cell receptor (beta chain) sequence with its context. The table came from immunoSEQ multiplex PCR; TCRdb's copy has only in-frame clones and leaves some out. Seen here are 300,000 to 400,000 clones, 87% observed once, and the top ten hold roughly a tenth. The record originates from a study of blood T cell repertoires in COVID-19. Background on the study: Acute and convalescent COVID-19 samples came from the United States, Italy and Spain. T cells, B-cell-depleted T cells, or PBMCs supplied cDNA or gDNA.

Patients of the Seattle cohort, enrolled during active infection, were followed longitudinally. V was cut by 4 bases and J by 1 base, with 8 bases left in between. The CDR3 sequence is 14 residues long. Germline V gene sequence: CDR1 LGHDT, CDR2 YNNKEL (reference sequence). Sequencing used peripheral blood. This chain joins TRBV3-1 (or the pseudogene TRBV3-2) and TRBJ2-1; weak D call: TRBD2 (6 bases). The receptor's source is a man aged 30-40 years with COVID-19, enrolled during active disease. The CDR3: CASSRRESYNEQFF. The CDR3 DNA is TGTGCCAGCAGCCGGAGGGAGTCCTACAATGAGCAGTTCTTC.